This T cell receptor (beta chain) was identified during a study of regulatory T cells in long-lasting Graves disease. The study's findings and limits: Shared public clonotypes totalled 2,741 in persistent patients, compared with some 920 in new patients. When disease was persistent, TRBV28, TRBJ1-2 and TRBJ2-5 were the favored segments. The analysis examined peripheral blood only and excluded thyroid tissue.

The V end was cut by 6 bases, the J end by 8 bases, with 22 bases between. CDR1 LNHDA and CDR2 SQIVND come from the germline V gene (reference sequence). CDR3 length: 16 amino acids. Through Arm-PCR of CDR3 regions and iRepertoire HTBI primers, TCR beta libraries were built. TCRdb processed the multiplex PCR reads anew with MiXCR; each CDR3 protein has one entry. This repertoire shows under 450,000 distinct CDR3 sequences, 12% found once; its top ten account for under 20%. On this clonotype: Its specificity is not known.

The time point is: newly diagnosed GD, antithyroid drugs for less than 3 months. RNA isolated from PBMCs was used to make the TCR library. These records were also assigned to another study, of T cells in Graves' hyperthyroidism and ophthalmopathy.

This rearrangement joins TRBV19 to TRBJ1-4; D uncertain. Source: peripheral blood mononuclear cells (PBMCs), taken at new diagnosis, from a patient treated with antithyroid drugs. This receptor was identified in a woman aged 18-30 years with Graves disease. The CDR3 DNA reads TGTGCCAGTAGCACCTACCTTATAAAGCGGATCGAAAAACTGTTTTTT. Translating it yields CASSTYLIKRIEKLFF. The whole variable domain, remainder taken from reference TRBV19 and TRBJ1-4, is DGGITQSPKYLFRKEGQNVTLSCEQNLNHDAMYWYRQDPGQGLRLIYYSQIVNDFQKGDIAEGYSVSREKKESFPLTVTSAQKNPTAFYLCASSTYLIKRIEKLFFGSGTQLSVL.